This T cell receptor beta chain was sequenced during a study of T cell repertoires in aging, cancer and after chemotherapy. Peripheral blood genomic DNA, not sorted cells or RNA, was the template. V was cut by 0 bases and J by 6 bases, with 15 bases left in between. CDR3 size: 16 residues. CDR1 WNHNN and CDR2 SYGVQD come from the germline V gene (reference sequence). TRB rearrangements spanning V, D and J were amplified using mixed TRB-A/B primers. In TCRdb, the multiplex PCR reads were re-called with MiXCR into one record per CDR3 protein. Of 6,100 or so distinct CDR3 sequences listed, around a quarter were seen once; the top ten hold 4.4%. This clonotype has just a few counts.

The receptor's source is a human donor with a blood cancer. The chain joins TRBV10-1 to TRBJ2-1; TRBD1 is a possible D gene (5 bases). Sequences were obtained from blood. This CDR3 is CASSESGQGMSNEQFF. Here the CDR3 DNA reads TGCGCCAGCAGTGAGTCAGGTCAGGGTATGAGCAATGAGCAGTTCTTC.